The sequence of this T cell receptor (beta chain) was determined in a study of cytomegalovirus exposure and HLA in healthy donors. General study findings and limits: The study flagged some 180 TCR beta chains as cytomegalovirus-associated.

The study ran its PCR with 60 Vbeta and 13 Jbeta primers. The data were produced by immunoSEQ multiplex PCR, yet TCRdb's version contains in-frame clones alone and is incomplete. The sample table includes around 44,000 clones. With 4 bases clipped from V and 11 bases from J, the junction kept 10 bases outside the gene matches. The CDR3 loop spans 14 amino acids. Germline V CDR1 and CDR2: SGHDT, YYEEEE. Regarding this clone: Its antigen is still unknown.

The sequencing sample was made of PBMCs. The chain carries TRBV5-6 and TRBJ2-5, with TRBD2 matching 11 bases. The receptor was derived from a male donor in good health and CMV-seropositive. CDR3 coding DNA: TGTGCCAGCAGCCCGACTAGCGGGGTGGGAGAGCAGTACTTC. Amino acid sequence: CASSPTSGVGEQYF.